This T cell receptor (beta chain) was sequenced during a study of blood T cell repertoires in COVID-19 (TCRdb year 2020). Concerning the study at large: The collaborator samples originated in the United States, Italy and Spain and spanned the acute and convalescent phases of COVID-19. The prospective study material was composed of cDNA or gDNA derived from T cells, B-cell-depleted T cells, or PBMCs. Subjects who had been exposed to COVID-19, were actively infected with it, or had recovered from it provided the deeply sampled blood TCRbeta repertoires that made up the dataset. A freely available public database, intended as a resource for researchers studying the immune response to SARS-CoV-2, is where the repertoires were released. Samples were obtained from the ongoing ImmuneRACE study (first 160 participants) and from some 1,200 subjects provided by 6 global collaborators. Sample metadata almost always included a de-identified subject ID, COVID-19 status, age in years and sex. Where HLA class I and class II types were available, the types were taken from metadata supplied by the sample provider, not from assay-based typing.

Each collaborating institution followed its own protocols to collect whole blood in K2EDTA tubes. For TCRbeta analysis, collaborators shipped samples as frozen whole blood, isolated PBMCs, or DNA extracted from either of those sample types. TCRbeta CDR3 regions were amplified from genomic DNA using the immunoSEQ Assay, a bias-controlled multiplex PCR. Per the authors' processing: Nucleated cell counts per sample were estimated from amplification of reference gene primers within the assay. Sequence reads were collapsed and filtered to measure the absolute abundance of every unique TCRbeta CDR3 rearrangement. For each sample, productive Simpson clonality was calculated as the square root of Simpson's diversity index across productive rearrangements. Not all clones reach the TCRdb copy of this immuneACCESS table, which keeps in-frame sequences only. Checked studies attribute under half of the gap to unresolved V genes and leave the rest unexplained. That table furnishes V, J and clone size, whereas the DNA furnished D and trimming. The sample yields 650,000 to 800,000 clones; over 80% were counted once. Together, the top ten hold 0.2% to 0.3% of the sample.

About this clone: The clone's antigen remains unknown. No base quality values were provided; no much bigger clone lies one nucleotide off.

The full study reports these points: The quantity of clinical and demographic metadata differed by source and by participant and was supplied without curation.

Trimming takes 5 bases off V and 2 bases off J; junction bases not matched to a gene: 6. In the germline V gene, CDR1 corresponds to MGHRA and CDR2 to YSYEKL. The CDR3 spans 15 residues, from the cysteine through the phenylalanine. Here the CDR3 DNA is all that survives: 45 bases in frame from base 1. The sequenced sample consisted of peripheral blood. This receptor was taken from a woman aged 18-29 years with acute or convalescent COVID-19. The V and J segments used are TRBV4-1 and TRBJ2-3; TRBD1 matches 8 bases in the middle. The nucleotide sequence reads TGCGCCAGCAGCTACGGACAGGGTGCCACAGATACGCAGTATTTT. This yields the protein CASSYGQGATDTQYF.